This T cell receptor (beta chain) derives from a study of blood T cell repertoires in COVID-19. Overall study context: Italy, Spain and the United States were the sources of the convalescent and acute COVID-19 samples.

This clone appeared a few times. Trimming removed 3 bases from V and 0 bases from J, with 9 bases in between. CDR1 and CDR2 (germline): SGHDN, FVKESK. The CDR3 extends over 16 amino acids. Source study methods: Amplifying reference gene primers gave estimates of nucleated cell counts. Sequenced by immunoSEQ multiplex PCR; TCRdb stores in-frame clones only, minus some. V, J and clone size are taken as reported in that table, and D and trimming were inferred from the DNA itself. In the table there are fewer than 300,000 clones, roughly 85% of which are singletons. Participants came from around 25 US areas, aged about 18 to 89 years.

The genes are TRBV14 and TRBJ2-6; D is possibly TRBD1 (5 bases). This clonotype was sampled from a woman aged 45-65 years who had recovered from COVID-19. The sequenced material came from PBMCs or T cells enriched from blood (not recorded which). The CDR3 reads CASSQQGGSGANVLTF. The CDR3 DNA reads TGTGCCAGCAGCCAGCAGGGCGGCTCTGGGGCCAACGTCCTGACTTTC.